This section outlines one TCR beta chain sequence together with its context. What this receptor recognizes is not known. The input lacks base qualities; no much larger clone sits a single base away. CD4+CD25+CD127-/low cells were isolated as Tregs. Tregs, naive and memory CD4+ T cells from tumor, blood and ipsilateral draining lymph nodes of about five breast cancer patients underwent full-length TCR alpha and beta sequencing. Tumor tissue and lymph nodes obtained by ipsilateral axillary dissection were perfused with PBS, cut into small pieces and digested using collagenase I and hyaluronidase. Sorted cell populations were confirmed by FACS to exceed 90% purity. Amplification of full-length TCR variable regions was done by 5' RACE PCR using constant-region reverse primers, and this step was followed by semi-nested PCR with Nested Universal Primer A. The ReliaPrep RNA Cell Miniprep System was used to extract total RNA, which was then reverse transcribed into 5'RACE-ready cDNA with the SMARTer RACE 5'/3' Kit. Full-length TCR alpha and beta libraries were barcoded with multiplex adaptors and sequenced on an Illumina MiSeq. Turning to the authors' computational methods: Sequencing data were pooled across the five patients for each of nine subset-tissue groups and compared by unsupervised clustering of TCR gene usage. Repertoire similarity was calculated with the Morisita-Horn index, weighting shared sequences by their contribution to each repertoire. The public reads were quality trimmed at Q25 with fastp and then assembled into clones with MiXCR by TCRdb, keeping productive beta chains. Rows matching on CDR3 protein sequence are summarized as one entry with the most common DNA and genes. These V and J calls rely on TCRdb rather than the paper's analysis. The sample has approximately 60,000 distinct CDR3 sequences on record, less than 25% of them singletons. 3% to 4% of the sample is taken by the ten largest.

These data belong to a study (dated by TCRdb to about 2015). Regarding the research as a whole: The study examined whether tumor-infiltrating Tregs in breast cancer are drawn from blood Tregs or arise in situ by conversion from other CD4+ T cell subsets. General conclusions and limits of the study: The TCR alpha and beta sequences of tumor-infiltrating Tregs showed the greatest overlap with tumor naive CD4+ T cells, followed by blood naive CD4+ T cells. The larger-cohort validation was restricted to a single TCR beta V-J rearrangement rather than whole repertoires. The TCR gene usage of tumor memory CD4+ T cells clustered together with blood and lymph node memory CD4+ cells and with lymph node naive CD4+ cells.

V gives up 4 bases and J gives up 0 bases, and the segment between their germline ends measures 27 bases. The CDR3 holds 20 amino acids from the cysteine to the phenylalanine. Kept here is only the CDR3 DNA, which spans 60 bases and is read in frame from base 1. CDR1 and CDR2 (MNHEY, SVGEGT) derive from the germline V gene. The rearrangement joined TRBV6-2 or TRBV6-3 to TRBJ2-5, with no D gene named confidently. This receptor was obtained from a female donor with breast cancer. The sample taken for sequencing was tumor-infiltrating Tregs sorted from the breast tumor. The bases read TGTGCCAGCAGTTCCCTAGGATTGAATGCGTACGAGCAGTACCAAGAGACCCAGTACTTC. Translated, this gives CASSSLGLNAYEQYQETQYF.